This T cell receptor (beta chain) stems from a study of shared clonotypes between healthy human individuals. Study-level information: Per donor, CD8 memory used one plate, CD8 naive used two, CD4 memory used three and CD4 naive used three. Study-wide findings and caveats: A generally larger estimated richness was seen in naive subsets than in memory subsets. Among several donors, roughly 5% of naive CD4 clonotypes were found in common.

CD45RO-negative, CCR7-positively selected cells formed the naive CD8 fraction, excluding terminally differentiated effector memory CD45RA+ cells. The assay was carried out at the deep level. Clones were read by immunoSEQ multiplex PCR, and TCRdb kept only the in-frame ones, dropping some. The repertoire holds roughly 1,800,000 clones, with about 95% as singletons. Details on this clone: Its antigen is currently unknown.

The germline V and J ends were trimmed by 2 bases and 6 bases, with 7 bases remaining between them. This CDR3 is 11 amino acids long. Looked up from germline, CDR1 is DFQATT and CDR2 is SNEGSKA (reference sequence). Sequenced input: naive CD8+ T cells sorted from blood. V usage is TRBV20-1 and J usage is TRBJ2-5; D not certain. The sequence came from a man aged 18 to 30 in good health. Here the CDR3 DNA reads TGCAGTGCTAGACTTGTCCAGACCCAGTACTTC. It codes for CSARLVQTQYF.